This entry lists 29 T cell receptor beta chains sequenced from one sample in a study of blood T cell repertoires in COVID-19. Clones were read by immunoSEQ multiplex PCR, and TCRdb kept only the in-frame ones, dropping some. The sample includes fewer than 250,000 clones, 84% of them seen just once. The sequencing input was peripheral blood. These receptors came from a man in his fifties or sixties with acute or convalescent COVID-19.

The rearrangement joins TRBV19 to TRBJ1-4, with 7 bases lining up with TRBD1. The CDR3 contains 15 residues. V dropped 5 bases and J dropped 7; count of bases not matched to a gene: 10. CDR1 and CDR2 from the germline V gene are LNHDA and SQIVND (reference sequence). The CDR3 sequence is CASSPPGRQGEKLFF. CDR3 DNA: TGTGCCAGTAGTCCCCCGGGACGACAGGGTGAAAAACTGTTTTTT.

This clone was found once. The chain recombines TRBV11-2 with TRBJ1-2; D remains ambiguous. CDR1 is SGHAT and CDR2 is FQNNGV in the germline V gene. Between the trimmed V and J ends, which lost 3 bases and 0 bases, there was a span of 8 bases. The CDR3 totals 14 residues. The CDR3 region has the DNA TGTGCCAGCAGCTTTCCCCGAGCTAACTATGGCTACACCTTC. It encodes CASSFPRANYGYTF.

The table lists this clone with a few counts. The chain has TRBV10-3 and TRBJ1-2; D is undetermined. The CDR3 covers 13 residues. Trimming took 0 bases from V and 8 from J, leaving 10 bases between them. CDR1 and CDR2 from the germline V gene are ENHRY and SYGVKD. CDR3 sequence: CAISESVPGGYTF. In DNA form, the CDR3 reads TGTGCCATCAGTGAGTCGGTACCCGGGGGCTACACCTTC.

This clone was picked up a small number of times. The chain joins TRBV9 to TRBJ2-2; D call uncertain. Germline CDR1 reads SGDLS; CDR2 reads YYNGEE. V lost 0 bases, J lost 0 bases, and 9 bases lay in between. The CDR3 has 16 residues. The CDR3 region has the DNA TGTGCCAGCAGCGTAGAAATCCAATCGAACACCGGGGAGCTGTTTTTT. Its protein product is CASSVEIQSNTGELFF.

CDR3 DNA: TGCGCCAGCAGCGCGCCGAACACAGATACGCAGTATTTT. It specifies CASSAPNTDTQYF. The genes are TRBV5-1 and TRBJ2-3; D not certain. The CDR3 is made up of 13 amino acids. CDR1 SGHRS and CDR2 YFSETQ come from the germline V gene. V was clipped by 4 bases and J by 2 bases, with 8 bases between them.

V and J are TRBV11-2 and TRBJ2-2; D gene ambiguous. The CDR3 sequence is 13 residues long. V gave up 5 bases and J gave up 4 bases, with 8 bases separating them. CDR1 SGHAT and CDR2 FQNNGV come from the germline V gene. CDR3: CASSERLTGELFF. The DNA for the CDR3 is TGTGCCAGCAGCGAGCGTCTCACCGGGGAGCTGTTTTTT. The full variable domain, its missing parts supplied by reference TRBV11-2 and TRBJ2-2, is EAGVAQSPRYKIIEKRQSVAFWCNPISGHATLYWYQQILGQGPKLLIQFQNNGVVDDSQLPKDRFSAERLKGVDSTLKIQPAKLEDSAVYLCASSERLTGELFFGEGSRLTVL.

The CDR3 bases are TGTGCCAGCAGGCAGGGGCCGACAAATTCACCCCTCCACTTT. Its protein is CASRQGPTNSPLHF. The chain uses TRBV6-4 and TRBJ1-6, with D possibly matching TRBD1 (6 bases). Germline CDR1 is MRHNA and CDR2 is SNTAGT. V was shortened by 6 bases and J by 7 bases, with 13 bases between the two germline ends. The CDR3 has 14 residues.

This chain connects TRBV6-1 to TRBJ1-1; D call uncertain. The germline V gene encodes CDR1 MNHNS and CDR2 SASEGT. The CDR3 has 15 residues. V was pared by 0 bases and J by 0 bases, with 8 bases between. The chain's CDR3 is CASSEARELNTEAFF. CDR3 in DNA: TGTGCCAGCAGTGAAGCTCGAGAATTGAACACTGAAGCTTTCTTT.

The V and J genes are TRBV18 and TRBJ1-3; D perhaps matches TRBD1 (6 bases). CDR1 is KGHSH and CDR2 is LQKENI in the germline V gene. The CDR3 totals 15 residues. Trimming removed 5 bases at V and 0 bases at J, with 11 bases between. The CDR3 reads CASSSTGNSGNTIYF. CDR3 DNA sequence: TGTGCCAGCTCATCTACAGGGAACTCTGGAAACACCATATATTTT.

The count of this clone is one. The CDR3 loop is CASGLSAGAAVQYF. The CDR3 coding sequence is TGTGCTAGTGGTTTATCGGCGGGAGCGGCCGTGCAGTACTTC. The chain joins TRBV12-5 to TRBJ2-7; 7 bases agree with TRBD2. Germline assignment: CDR1 LGHNT and CDR2 FRNRAP. This CDR3 is built from 14 residues. With 3 bases clipped from V and 9 bases from J, the junction kept 11 bases outside the gene matches.

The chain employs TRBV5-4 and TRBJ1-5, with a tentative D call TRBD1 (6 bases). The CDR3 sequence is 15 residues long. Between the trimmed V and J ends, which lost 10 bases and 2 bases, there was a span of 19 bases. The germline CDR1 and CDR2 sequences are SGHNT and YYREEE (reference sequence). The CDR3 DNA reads TGTGCCGTCTCCTCCGGGGGGCGCGGCAATCAGCCCCAGCATTTT. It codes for CAVSSGGRGNQPQHF.

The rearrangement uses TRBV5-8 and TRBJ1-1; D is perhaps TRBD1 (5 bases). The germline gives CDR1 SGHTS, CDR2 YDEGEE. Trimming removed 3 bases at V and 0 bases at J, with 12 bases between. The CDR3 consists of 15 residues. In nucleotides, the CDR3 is TGTGCCAGCAGCTGGGGCTCCGATCTGAACACTGAAGCTTTCTTT. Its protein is CASSWGSDLNTEAFF. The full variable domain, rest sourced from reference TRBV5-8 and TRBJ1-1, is EAGVTQSPTHLIKTRGQQATLRCSPISGHTSVYWYQQALGLGLQFLLWYDEGEERNRGNFPPRFSGRQFPNYSSELNVNALELEDSALYLCASSWGSDLNTEAFFGQGTRLTVV.

The CDR3 sequence is CASSLAVDRVYEQYF. The CDR3 region has the DNA TGTGCCAGCAGCTTAGCTGTGGACAGGGTCTACGAGCAGTACTTC. J is TRBJ2-7 and V is TRBV7-9; 8 positions match TRBD1. This CDR3 comprises 15 residues. Per germline, CDR1 SEHNR and CDR2 FQNEAQ (reference sequence). Trimming took 0 bases from V and 3 from J; bases not matched to a gene: 4.

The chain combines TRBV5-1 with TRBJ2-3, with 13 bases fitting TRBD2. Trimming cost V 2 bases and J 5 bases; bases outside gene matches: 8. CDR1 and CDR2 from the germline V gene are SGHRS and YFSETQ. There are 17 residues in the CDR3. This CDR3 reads CASSFRTSGSGKDTQYF. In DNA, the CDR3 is TGCGCCAGCAGCTTTAGGACTAGCGGGAGTGGCAAAGATACGCAGTATTTT.

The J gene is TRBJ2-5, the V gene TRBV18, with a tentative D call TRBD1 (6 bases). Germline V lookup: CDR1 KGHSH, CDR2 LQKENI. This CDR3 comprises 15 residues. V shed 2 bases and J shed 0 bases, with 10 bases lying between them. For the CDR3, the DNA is TGTGCCAGCTCACCAATCCCAGGGGACCAAGAGACCCAGTACTTC. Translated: CASSPIPGDQETQYF.

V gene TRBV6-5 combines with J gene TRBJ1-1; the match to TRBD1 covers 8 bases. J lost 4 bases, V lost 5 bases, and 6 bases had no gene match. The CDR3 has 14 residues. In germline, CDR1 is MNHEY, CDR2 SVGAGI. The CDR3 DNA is TGTGCCAGCAGTCCGGGACAGGAGGCCACTGAAGCTTTCTTT. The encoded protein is CASSPGQEATEAFF.

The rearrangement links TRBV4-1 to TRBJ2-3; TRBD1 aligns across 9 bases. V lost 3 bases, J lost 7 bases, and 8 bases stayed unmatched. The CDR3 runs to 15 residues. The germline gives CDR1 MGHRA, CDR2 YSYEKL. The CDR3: CASSQAGTGIYTQYF. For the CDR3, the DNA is TGCGCCAGCAGCCAGGCCGGGACAGGGATCTATACGCAGTATTTT.

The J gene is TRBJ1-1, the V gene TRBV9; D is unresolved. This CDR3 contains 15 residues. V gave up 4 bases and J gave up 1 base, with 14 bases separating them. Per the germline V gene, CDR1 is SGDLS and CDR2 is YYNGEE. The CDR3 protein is CASSPQPGTNTEAFF. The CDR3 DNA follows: TGTGCCAGCAGCCCACAACCGGGAACGAACACTGAAGCTTTCTTT.

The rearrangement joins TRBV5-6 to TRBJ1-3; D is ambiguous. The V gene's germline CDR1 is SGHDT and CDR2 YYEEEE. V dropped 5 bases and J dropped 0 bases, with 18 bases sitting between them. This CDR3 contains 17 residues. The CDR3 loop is CASSLDRGRYSGNTIYF. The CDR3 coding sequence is TGTGCCAGCAGTCTGGACCGGGGAAGGTACTCTGGAAACACCATATATTTT.

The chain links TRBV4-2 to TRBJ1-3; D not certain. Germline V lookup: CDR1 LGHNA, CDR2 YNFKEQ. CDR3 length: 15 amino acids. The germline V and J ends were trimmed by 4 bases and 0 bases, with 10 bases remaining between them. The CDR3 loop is CASSLNPSSGNTIYF. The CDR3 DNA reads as TGTGCCAGCAGCCTCAACCCTAGCTCTGGAAACACCATATATTTT.

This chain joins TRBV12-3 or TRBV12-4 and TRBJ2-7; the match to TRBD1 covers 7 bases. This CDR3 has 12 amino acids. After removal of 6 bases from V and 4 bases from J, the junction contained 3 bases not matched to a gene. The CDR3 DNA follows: TGTGCCAGCAGCGGACAGGTTTACGAGCAGTACTTC. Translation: CASSGQVYEQYF.

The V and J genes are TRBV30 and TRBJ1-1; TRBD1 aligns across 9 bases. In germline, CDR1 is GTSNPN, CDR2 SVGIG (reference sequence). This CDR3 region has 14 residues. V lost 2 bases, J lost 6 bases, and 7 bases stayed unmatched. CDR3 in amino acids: CAWSPDRGGPEAFF. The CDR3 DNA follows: TGTGCCTGGAGTCCGGACAGGGGAGGGCCTGAAGCTTTCTTT.

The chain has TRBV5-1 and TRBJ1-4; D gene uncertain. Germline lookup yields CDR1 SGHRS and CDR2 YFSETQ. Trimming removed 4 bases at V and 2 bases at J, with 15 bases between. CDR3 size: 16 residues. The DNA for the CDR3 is TGCGCCAGCAGCCCTGGGTCGGAGAGTACTAATGAAAAACTGTTTTTT. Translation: CASSPGSESTNEKLFF.

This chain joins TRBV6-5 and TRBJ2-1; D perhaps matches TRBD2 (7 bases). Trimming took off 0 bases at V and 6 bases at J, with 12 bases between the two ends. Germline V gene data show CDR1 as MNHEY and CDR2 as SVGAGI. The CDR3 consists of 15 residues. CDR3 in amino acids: CASSYSWGGLNEQFF. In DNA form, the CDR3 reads TGTGCCAGCAGTTACTCGTGGGGGGGCCTCAATGAGCAGTTCTTC.

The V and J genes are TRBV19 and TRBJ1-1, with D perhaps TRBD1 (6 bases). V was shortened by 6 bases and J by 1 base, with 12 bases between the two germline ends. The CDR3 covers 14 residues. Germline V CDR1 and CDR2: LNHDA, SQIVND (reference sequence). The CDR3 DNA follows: TGTGCCAGTAGCGTGCGGGGGGCGAACACTGAAGCTTTCTTT. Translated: CASSVRGANTEAFF.

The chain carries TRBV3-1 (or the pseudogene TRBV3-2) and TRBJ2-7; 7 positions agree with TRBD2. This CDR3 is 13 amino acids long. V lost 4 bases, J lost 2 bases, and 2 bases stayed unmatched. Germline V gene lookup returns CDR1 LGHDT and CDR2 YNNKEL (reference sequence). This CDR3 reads CASSRGGTYEQYF. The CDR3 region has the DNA TGTGCCAGCAGCCGCGGGGGTACCTACGAGCAGTACTTC.

In nucleotides, the CDR3 is TGTGCCAGCAGCTTAGACCATTGGACAAGGGGTGGCTACGAGCAGTACTTC. Translated, it gives CASSLDHWTRGGYEQYF. The V gene is TRBV11-3, the J gene TRBJ2-7; perhaps TRBD1 as D (5 bases). V was shortened by 0 bases and J by 3 bases, with 18 bases between the two germline ends. The CDR3 runs 17 residues. In germline, CDR1 is SGHNT, CDR2 YENEEA.

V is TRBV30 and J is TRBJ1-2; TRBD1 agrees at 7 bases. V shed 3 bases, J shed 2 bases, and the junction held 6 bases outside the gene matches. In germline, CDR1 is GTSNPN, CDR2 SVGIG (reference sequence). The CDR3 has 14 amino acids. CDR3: CAWSPGQLNYGYTF. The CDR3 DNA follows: TGTGCCTGGAGCCCGGGACAGTTAAACTATGGCTACACCTTC.

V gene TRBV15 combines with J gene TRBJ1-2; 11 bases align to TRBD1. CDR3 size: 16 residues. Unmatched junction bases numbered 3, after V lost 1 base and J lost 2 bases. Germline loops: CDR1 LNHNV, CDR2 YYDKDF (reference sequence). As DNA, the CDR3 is TGTGCCACCAGCAGAGTTGGGACAGGGGGAAACTATGGCTACACCTTC. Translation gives CATSRVGTGGNYGYTF.